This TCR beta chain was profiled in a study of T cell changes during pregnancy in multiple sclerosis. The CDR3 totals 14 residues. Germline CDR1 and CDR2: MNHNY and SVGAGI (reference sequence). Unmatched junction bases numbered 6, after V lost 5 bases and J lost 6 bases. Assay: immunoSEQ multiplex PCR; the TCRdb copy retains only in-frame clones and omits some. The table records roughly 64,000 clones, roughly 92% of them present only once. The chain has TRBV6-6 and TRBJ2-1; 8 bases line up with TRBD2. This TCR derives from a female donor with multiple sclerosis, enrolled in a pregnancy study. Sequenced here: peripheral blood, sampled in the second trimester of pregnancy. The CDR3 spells CASSTSGGGNEQFF. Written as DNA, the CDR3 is TGTGCCAGCAGTACTAGCGGAGGGGGCAATGAGCAGTTCTTC.